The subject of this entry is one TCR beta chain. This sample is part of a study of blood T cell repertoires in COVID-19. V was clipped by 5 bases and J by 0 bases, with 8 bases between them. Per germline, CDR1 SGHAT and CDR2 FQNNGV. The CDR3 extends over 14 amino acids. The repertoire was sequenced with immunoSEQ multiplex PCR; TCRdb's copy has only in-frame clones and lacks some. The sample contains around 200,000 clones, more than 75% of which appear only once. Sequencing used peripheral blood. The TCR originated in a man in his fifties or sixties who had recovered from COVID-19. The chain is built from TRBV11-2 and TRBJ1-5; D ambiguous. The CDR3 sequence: CASSRSYSNQPQHF. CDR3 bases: TGTGCCAGCAGCCGATCCTATAGCAATCAGCCCCAGCATTTT. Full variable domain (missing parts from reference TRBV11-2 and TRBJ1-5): EAGVAQSPRYKIIEKRQSVAFWCNPISGHATLYWYQQILGQGPKLLIQFQNNGVVDDSQLPKDRFSAERLKGVDSTLKIQPAKLEDSAVYLCASSRSYSNQPQHFGDGTRLSIL.